The text below deals with one TCR beta chain. Enrolment of Seattle patients took place during active infection, and they were followed longitudinally. The data belong to a study of blood T cell repertoires in COVID-19. As for the study in general: T cells, B-cell-depleted T cells, or PBMCs provided the cDNA or gDNA that served as material.

Produced via immunoSEQ multiplex PCR; TCRdb's table is partial and in-frame only. Among some 270,000 clones listed, 86% were seen once. CDR1 and CDR2 (germline): SGHTS, YDEGEE. V gave up 4 bases and J gave up 1 base, with 8 bases separating them. The CDR3 consists of 13 residues. The sample was peripheral blood. V gene TRBV5-8 combines with J gene TRBJ2-5; weak D call: TRBD1 (6 bases). The receptor was derived from a woman of 80 years or more with COVID-19, enrolled during active disease. CDR3 sequence: CASSGQIQETQYF. CDR3 DNA sequence: TGTGCCAGCAGCGGACAGATCCAAGAGACCCAGTACTTC.